This T cell receptor beta chain was sequenced in a study of shared clonotypes between healthy human individuals. The overall study: Donors were a couple of women and a few men aged 18 to 49.

Produced via immunoSEQ multiplex PCR; TCRdb's table is partial and in-frame only. The sample has approximately 980,000 clones, approximately 76% seen once. Trimming shortened V by 1 base and J by 7 bases, and 13 bases separated the two germline ends. The CDR3 sequence is 15 residues long. From germline, CDR1 is SNHLY and CDR2 FYNNEI. The sequencing sample was made of memory CD4+ T cells sorted from blood. Documented subset: CD45RA-negative fraction. This rearrangement joins TRBV2 to TRBJ1-4, with TRBD1 as a possible D gene (6 bases). The clonotype originates from a young man in good health. This chain's CDR3 is CASSEDTGWGEKLFF. The CDR3 DNA reads TGTGCCAGCAGTGAAGACACAGGGTGGGGTGAAAAACTGTTTTTT.